This entry lists 17 T cell receptor beta chains sequenced from one sample in a study of vaccination effects on CD4 cells after COVID-19. This table comes from immunoSEQ multiplex PCR, and its TCRdb copy is limited to in-frame clones, with some not included. The sample consists of approximately 46,000 clones, about 74% of them appearing once. Upon completion of about eleven days in culture, CD4+ T cells were isolated. Their antigen targets remain unknown. The source material was CD4+ T cells from PBMCs cultured without peptide, sampled before COVID-19 vaccination. The receptors here all came from a human donor who had a prior SARS-CoV-2 infection.

The chain joins TRBV2 to TRBJ2-1; possibly TRBD1 for D (6 bases). This CDR3 has 14 residues. Germline V gene sequence: CDR1 SNHLY, CDR2 FYNNEI. V was clipped by 2 bases and J by 6 bases, with 11 bases between them. CDR3 residues: CASSESRTVNEQFF. CDR3 in DNA: TGTGCCAGCAGTGAATCTAGGACAGTCAATGAGCAGTTCTTC.

CDR3 bases: TGTGCCAGTGGACCGACAGGGACCTACGAGCAGTACTTC. Protein product: CASGPTGTYEQYF. This chain uses TRBV3-1 (or the pseudogene TRBV3-2) with TRBJ2-7; 7 bases line up with TRBD1. The CDR3 spans 13 residues. Trimming removed 9 bases from V and 2 bases from J; junction bases left unmatched: 7. CDR1 and CDR2 (germline): LGHDT, YNNKEL (reference sequence).

The V and J genes are TRBV5-5 and TRBJ1-1, with a tentative D call TRBD1 (6 bases). Trimming left V 2 bases short and J 3 bases short, with 11 bases between. Germline CDR1 SGHKS, CDR2 YYEKEE (reference sequence). The CDR3 sequence is 14 residues long. Written as DNA, the CDR3 is TGTGCCAGCAGCTTATCGCAGGGGTACACTGAAGCTTTCTTT. Its translation is CASSLSQGYTEAFF.

This clone has more than one count but fewer than ten. The chain joins TRBV7-2 to TRBJ2-7; 10 bases agree with TRBD2. The V and J ends lost 5 bases and 4 bases, in that order; junction bases with no gene match: 5. Germline V gene sequence: CDR1 SGHTA, CDR2 FQGNSA. This CDR3 is built from 14 residues. The chain's CDR3 is CASSPLAGRYEQYF. The CDR3 DNA follows: TGTGCCAGCAGCCCACTAGCGGGAAGGTACGAGCAGTACTTC.

The chain has TRBV6-6 and TRBJ1-3; D may be TRBD1 (5 bases). This CDR3 has 14 amino acids. Germline loops: CDR1 MNHNY, CDR2 SVGAGI (reference sequence). Trimming shortened V by 4 bases and J by 0 bases, and 7 bases separated the two germline ends. CDR3 in DNA: TGTGCCAGCAGTTGGGGGGTCTCTGGAAACACCATATATTTT. It translates to CASSWGVSGNTIYF.

The J gene is TRBJ2-7, the V gene TRBV5-4, with TRBD2 matching over 8 bases. This CDR3 is 12 amino acids long. CDR1 is SGHNT, CDR2 YYREEE, per germline (reference sequence). V lost 9 bases and J lost 7; bases outside the gene matches: 9. CDR3 loop: CATQREQWEQYF. For the CDR3, the DNA is TGTGCCACACAGCGGGAGCAGTGGGAGCAGTACTTC.

This sequence joins TRBV5-4 and TRBJ1-4; tentatively, D is TRBD1 (5 bases). This CDR3 has 19 residues. CDR1 and CDR2 (germline): SGHNT, YYREEE (reference sequence). V lost 4 bases and J 1 base, leaving 23 bases between the germline ends. The CDR3 sequence: CASSKDDRDGGVTNEKLFF. Written as DNA, the CDR3 is TGTGCCAGCAGCAAAGATGACCGGGACGGTGGGGTAACTAATGAAAAACTGTTTTTT.

This chain connects TRBV2 to TRBJ2-5; 11 positions agree with TRBD2. V dropped 7 bases and J dropped 5; count of bases not matched to a gene: 15. CDR3 length equals 17 residues. Germline V gene sequence: CDR1 SNHLY, CDR2 FYNNEI. The CDR3, as DNA: TGTGCCAGCATCAGAGGCCGACTAGCGGGACGGCCCGAGACCCAGTACTTC. It encodes CASIRGRLAGRPETQYF.

This chain uses TRBV6-1 with TRBJ1-5; no definite D call. Germline assignment: CDR1 MNHNS and CDR2 SASEGT. This CDR3 is 13 amino acids long. The V gene lost 3 bases and the J gene lost 3 bases, with 6 bases spanning the gap. The CDR3 nucleotides are TGTGCCAGCAGTGATCGAAACAATCAGCCCCAGCATTTT. This gives the protein CASSDRNNQPQHF.

The chain joins TRBV10-1 to TRBJ2-7, with D possibly matching TRBD1 (5 bases). Germline V gene lookup returns CDR1 WNHNN and CDR2 SYGVQD (reference sequence). Trimming left V 4 bases short and J 5 bases short, with 9 bases between. The CDR3 has 12 residues. CDR3 region: CASSVDIHEQYF. DNA of the CDR3: TGCGCCAGCAGTGTGGACATCCACGAGCAGTACTTC.

V and J are TRBV20-1 and TRBJ2-3, with TRBD2 matching 7 bases. V dropped 3 bases and J dropped 3; count of bases not matched to a gene: 15. The CDR3 covers 17 residues. Germline V lookup: CDR1 DFQATT, CDR2 SNEGSKA (reference sequence). The CDR3 here is CSASLGGGYVDTDTQYF. The CDR3 DNA reads TGCAGTGCTAGTCTCGGCGGGGGTTATGTGGATACAGATACGCAGTATTTT.

The rearrangement uses TRBV11-3 and TRBJ2-7; 7 bases are shared with TRBD2. This CDR3 region has 14 residues. The V and J ends lost 1 base and 2 bases, in that order; junction bases with no gene match: 2. Germline values: CDR1 SGHNT, CDR2 YENEEA. The CDR3 DNA sequence: TGTGCCAGCAGCTTAGGGGACTATACCTACGAGCAGTACTTC. This gives the protein CASSLGDYTYEQYF.

V and J are TRBV10-3 and TRBJ2-5; TRBD1 agrees at 7 bases. The CDR3 runs 12 residues. Germline CDR1 is ENHRY and CDR2 is SYGVKD. Trimming cost V 10 bases and J 0 bases; bases outside gene matches: 2. CDR3 amino acids: CATTGDQETQYF. CDR3 sequence (DNA): TGTGCCACAACAGGGGACCAAGAGACCCAGTACTTC.

The chain links TRBV19 to TRBJ2-1; 7 bases fit TRBD1. The germline V gene encodes CDR1 LNHDA and CDR2 SQIVND (reference sequence). Germline trimming cut 4 bases from V and 2 bases from J; bases unmatched to any gene: 5. The CDR3 runs to 15 residues. CDR3 sequence: CASSTDRAPYNEQFF. CDR3 bases: TGTGCCAGTAGTACTGACAGGGCTCCCTACAATGAGCAGTTCTTC. The whole variable domain, filled in from reference TRBV19 and TRBJ2-1, reads DGGITQSPKYLFRKEGQNVTLSCEQNLNHDAMYWYRQDPGQGLRLIYYSQIVNDFQKGDIAEGYSVSREKKESFPLTVTSAQKNPTAFYLCASSTDRAPYNEQFFGPGTRLTVL.

V gene TRBV3-1 (or the pseudogene TRBV3-2) combines with J gene TRBJ2-3; tentatively, D is TRBD2 (5 bases). The CDR3 totals 12 residues. CDR1 and CDR2 from the germline V gene are LGHDT and YNNKEL (reference sequence). Trimming stripped 5 bases from V and 4 bases from J, with 7 bases between. The CDR3 here is CASSGRPDTQYF. CDR3 coding DNA: TGTGCCAGCAGCGGGAGACCAGATACGCAGTATTTT.

This clone appeared a few times. This rearrangement joins TRBV4-2 to TRBJ1-4; possibly TRBD1 for D (5 bases). CDR1 and CDR2 from the germline V gene are LGHNA and YNFKEQ. This CDR3 comprises 14 residues. Trimming left V 4 bases short and J 7 bases short, with 13 bases between. In DNA, the CDR3 is TGTGCCAGCAGCCCGGCGGGGCGCGGTGAAAAACTGTTTTTT. Translating gives CASSPAGRGEKLFF.

The V and J genes are TRBV27 and TRBJ2-7; D is undetermined. The germline V and J ends were trimmed by 7 bases and 0 bases, with 16 bases remaining between them. Germline V gene sequence: CDR1 MNHEY, CDR2 SMNVEV (reference sequence). The CDR3 runs to 15 residues. This CDR3 is CASTPQLGNSYEQYF. CDR3 nucleotides: TGTGCCAGCACCCCCCAGTTGGGCAACTCCTACGAGCAGTACTTC.